This section outlines one T cell receptor beta chain sequence together with its context. The CDR3 covers 14 residues. CDR1 GTSNPN and CDR2 SVGIG come from the germline V gene (reference sequence). The V and J ends lost 3 bases and 3 bases respectively, with 14 bases between them. This entry is derived from a study of blood T cell repertoires in COVID-19. Libraries were prepared by immunoSEQ multiplex PCR; TCRdb keeps only in-frame clonotypes and omits some of them. The sample lists around 160,000 clones, 80% occurring once. The chain combines TRBV30 with TRBJ1-2; D possibly corresponds to TRBD1 (6 bases). The sample comprised PBMCs or T cells enriched from blood (not recorded which). The source of this sequence is a woman in her fifties or sixties who had recovered from COVID-19. Here the CDR3 reads CAWRPRGMDYGYTF. CDR3 coding DNA: TGTGCCTGGAGACCCAGGGGAATGGACTATGGCTACACCTTC. The full variable domain, with the rest looked up from reference TRBV30 and TRBJ1-2, is SQTIHQWPATLVQPVGSPLSLECTVEGTSNPNLYWYRQAAGRGLQLLFYSVGIGQISSEVPQNLSASRPQDRQFILSSKKLLLSDSGFYLCAWRPRGMDYGYTFGSGTRLTVV.